A single T cell receptor beta chain is shown here with its context. At the DNA level, this CDR3 is encoded by other sequences in the same sample as well. This sample was taken from a study of control samples from healthy donors and cancer patients. Profiling relied on immunoSEQ multiplex PCR, and the TCRdb table lists in-frame clones only, not all of them. The data show about 160,000 clones, 90% to 95% seen once. The sequenced material came from PBMCs. This receptor was identified in a man aged 55 to 70 with colorectal cancer.

In nucleotides, the CDR3 is TGTGCCAGCAGCCCGCACGGGACAGGAGGCGACTATGGCTACACCTTC. The encoded protein is CASSPHGTGGDYGYTF. This chain links TRBV9 with TRBJ1-2; 8 bases match TRBD1. Trimming removed 4 bases from V and 3 bases from J; junction bases left unmatched: 11. In germline, CDR1 is SGDLS, CDR2 YYNGEE. The CDR3 length is 16 residues.